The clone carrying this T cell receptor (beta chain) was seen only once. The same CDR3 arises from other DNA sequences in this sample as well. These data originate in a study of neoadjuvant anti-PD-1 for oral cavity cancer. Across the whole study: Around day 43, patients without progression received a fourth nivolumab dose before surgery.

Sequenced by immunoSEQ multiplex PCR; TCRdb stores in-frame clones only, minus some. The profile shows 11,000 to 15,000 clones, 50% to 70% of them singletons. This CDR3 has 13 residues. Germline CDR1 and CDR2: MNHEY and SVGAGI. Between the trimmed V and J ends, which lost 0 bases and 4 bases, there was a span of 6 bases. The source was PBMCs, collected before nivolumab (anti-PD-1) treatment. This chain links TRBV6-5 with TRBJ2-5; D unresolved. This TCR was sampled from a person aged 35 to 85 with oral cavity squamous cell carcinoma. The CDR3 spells CASSYSVGETQYF. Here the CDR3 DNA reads TGTGCCAGCAGTTACTCTGTCGGAGAGACCCAGTACTTC.